What follows are 25 T cell receptor beta chains derived from one specimen sequenced in a study of beta chain features in type 1 diabetes. Every isolated RNA sample was fully reverse transcribed, so sequencing captured expressed TCRB transcripts. Method: immunoSEQ multiplex PCR; TCRdb's copy keeps in-frame clones and lacks some. Found here are 810,000 or so clones, around a sixth of them singletons; the top ten hold around 0.02%. The sequenced sample was naive CD4+ T cells from blood. Receptors originate from a woman younger than 30 in good health.

V and J are TRBV6-1 and TRBJ1-2, with TRBD1 matching over 9 bases. The V gene's germline CDR1 is MNHNS and CDR2 SASEGT. The V gene end was trimmed by 1 base and the J gene end by 2 bases; junction bases not matched to a gene: 2. This CDR3 spans 15 amino acids. CDR3 sequence reads: CASSEGTGVNYGYTF. As DNA, the CDR3 is TGTGCCAGCAGTGAAGGGACAGGGGTCAACTATGGCTACACCTTC.

This clone was counted a single time. The V gene is TRBV15, the J gene TRBJ2-2; D is unclear. V was shortened by 0 bases and J by 6 bases, with 5 bases between the two germline ends. From germline, CDR1 is LNHNV and CDR2 YYDKDF (reference sequence). The CDR3 extends over 13 amino acids. The CDR3: CATSRDPPGELFF. The CDR3 DNA sequence: TGTGCCACCAGCAGAGATCCTCCCGGGGAGCTGTTTTTT.

Turning to this clone: An end of the junction differs from the germline gene, which may be a read error. This chain connects TRBV6-6 to TRBJ2-5, with D unclear. CDR3 length: 12 amino acids. Germline CDR1 is MNHNY and CDR2 is SVGAGI (reference sequence). The CDR3 protein is CAISAEKETQYF. CDR3 nucleotide sequence: TGTGCCATCAGTGCAGAGAAAGAGACCCAGTACTTC.

This clone has only a few counts. The chain recombines TRBV7-9 with TRBJ1-5; tentative D call: TRBD1 (5 bases). The CDR3 has 14 amino acids. The germline V gene has CDR1 SEHNR and CDR2 FQNEAQ (reference sequence). Trimming removed 5 bases from V and 7 bases from J, with 15 bases in between. This CDR3 is CASSPGTKPQPQHF. The DNA of the CDR3 is TGTGCCAGCAGCCCCGGGACGAAGCCCCAGCCCCAGCATTTT.

Only a few counts were recorded for this clone. The CDR3 region is CASSPRGGLNTEAFF. In DNA, the CDR3 is TGTGCCAGCAGCCCCAGGGGAGGCCTGAACACTGAAGCTTTCTTT. The rearrangement links TRBV7-3 to TRBJ1-1; D might be TRBD1 (6 bases). Germline V gene sequence: CDR1 SGHTA, CDR2 FQGTGA. Trimming pared 5 bases from V and 0 bases from J, leaving 13 bases between. CDR3 length equals 15 residues.

The chain carries TRBV5-6 and TRBJ2-2; 9 positions agree with TRBD2. The germline V gene encodes CDR1 SGHDT and CDR2 YYEEEE. The CDR3 covers 14 residues. V was clipped by 4 bases and J by 7 bases; unmatched bases: 5. CDR3 region: CASSMTSGGGELFF. In DNA form, the CDR3 reads TGTGCCAGCAGCATGACTAGCGGCGGCGGGGAGCTGTTTTTT.

Details on this clone: An end of the junction does not agree with germline; a read error may underlie this. The chain links TRBV15 to TRBJ2-1; maybe TRBD2 (6 bases). Germline V gene data show CDR1 as LNHNV and CDR2 as YYDKDF (reference sequence). The CDR3 extends over 12 amino acids. The DNA for the CDR3 is TGTGCCACCAGCAGATTGGCGGAGGGGATGATCTTC. Translation gives CATSRLAEGMIF.

The CDR3 sequence is CASSAYSTPYEQYF. The CDR3 DNA sequence: TGTGCCAGCAGTGCCTACAGCACCCCCTACGAGCAGTACTTC. The V and J genes are TRBV27 and TRBJ2-7; no reliable D call. The CDR3 contains 14 residues. Trimming left V 5 bases short and J 2 bases short, with 13 bases between. The germline V gene encodes CDR1 MNHEY and CDR2 SMNVEV (reference sequence).

This rearrangement joins TRBV29-1 to TRBJ2-5; possibly TRBD1 for D (5 bases). This CDR3 region has 11 residues. Trimming took off 4 bases at V and 5 bases at J, with 8 bases between the two ends. The germline CDR1 and CDR2 sequences are SQVTM and ANQGSEA. The CDR3 sequence: CSVAGYETQYF. DNA of the CDR3: TGCAGCGTTGCAGGGTACGAGACCCAGTACTTC.

This sequence joins TRBV7-9 and TRBJ2-6; D possibly matches TRBD1 or TRBD2 (6 bases each). CDR1 and CDR2 (germline): SEHNR, FQNEAQ (reference sequence). The length of the CDR3 is 17 residues. V was clipped by 5 bases and J by 1 base, with 15 bases between them. CDR3 in DNA: TGTGCCAGCAGCGCGGGACACTCGTCATCTGGGGCCAACGTCCTGACTTTC. It yields the protein CASSAGHSSSGANVLTF.

This clone was observed a few times. The chain joins TRBV28 to TRBJ1-5; TRBD1 matches at 10 bases. Trimming removed 6 bases from V and 0 bases from J; junction bases left unmatched: 8. Germline CDR1 MDHEN, CDR2 SYDVKM. The CDR3 consists of 17 residues. CDR3 residues: CASSLDRGKYSNQPQHF. The CDR3 DNA reads as TGTGCCAGCAGCCTGGACAGGGGGAAGTATAGCAATCAGCCCCAGCATTTT.

The chain is built from TRBV5-4 and TRBJ2-7; possible D gene TRBD2, 5 bases. Germline CDR1 and CDR2: SGHNT and YYREEE (reference sequence). The CDR3 runs 14 residues. V dropped 4 bases and J dropped 3 bases, with 14 bases sitting between them. CDR3 DNA sequence: TGTGCCAGCAGCCCCGGCCGAGGGATCTACGAGCAGTACTTC. Its protein is CASSPGRGIYEQYF.

V is TRBV6-4 and J is TRBJ2-1, with TRBD2 as a possible D gene (5 bases). This CDR3 has 13 residues. Germline V lookup: CDR1 MRHNA, CDR2 SNTAGT. The V gene lost 0 bases and the J gene lost 12 bases, with 12 bases spanning the gap. The CDR3 DNA reads TGTGCCAGCAGTGACTCGATGAGTACTAGGCAGTTCTTC. This sequence encodes CASSDSMSTRQFF.

The sample holds a few counts of this clone. The V and J genes are TRBV29-1 and TRBJ1-4; 7 nucleotides agree with TRBD1. The CDR3 loop spans 12 amino acids. Germline CDR1 reads SQVTM; CDR2 reads ANQGSEA. With V trimmed by 4 bases and J by 8 bases, 4 bases remained unmatched. In DNA, the CDR3 is TGCAGCGTTGGTGTGGGACAGGAAAAACTGTTTTTT. This gives the protein CSVGVGQEKLFF.

This clone occurred a few times. This rearrangement joins TRBV20-1 to TRBJ2-7, with D perhaps given as TRBD1 or TRBD2 (5 bases each). This CDR3 has 11 amino acids. Germline CDR1 is DFQATT and CDR2 is SNEGSKA (reference sequence). The V gene lost 3 bases and the J gene lost 6 bases, with 9 bases spanning the gap. The CDR3 DNA sequence: TGCAGTGCTAGCATGGGGGTCGAGCAGTACTTC. It translates to CSASMGVEQYF.

This sequence joins TRBV7-8 and TRBJ1-2, with D tentatively TRBD1 (5 bases). The CDR3 runs to 16 residues. The V and J ends lost 1 base and 0 bases respectively, with 12 bases between them. Per the germline V gene, CDR1 is SGHVS and CDR2 is FQNEAQ. Here the CDR3 DNA reads TGTGCCAGCAGCTTAGTTTCCAGGGAATCTAACTATGGCTACACCTTC. This sequence encodes CASSLVSRESNYGYTF.

V and J are TRBV18 and TRBJ2-5; D unclear. Germline CDR1 reads KGHSH; CDR2 reads LQKENI. V was clipped by 8 bases and J by 5 bases, with 15 bases between them. The CDR3 is made up of 13 amino acids. CDR3 sequence: CASNHMGQETQYF. The CDR3 DNA follows: TGTGCCAGCAACCACATGGGCCAGGAGACCCAGTACTTC. Drawing the rest from reference TRBV18 and TRBJ2-5, the complete variable domain is NAGVMQNPRHLVRRRGQEARLRCSPMKGHSHVYWYRQLPEEGLKFMVYLQKENIIDESGMPKERFSAEFPKEGPSILRIQQVVRGDSAAYFCASNHMGQETQYFGPGTRLLVL.

This clone has a handful of counts. The rearrangement uses TRBV7-2 and TRBJ2-7; 10 bases align to TRBD2. Per the germline V gene, CDR1 is SGHTA and CDR2 is FQGNSA. This CDR3 region has 15 residues. After removal of 2 bases from V and 4 bases from J, the junction contained 5 bases not matched to a gene. The CDR3 reads CASSLPSGRSYEQYF. CDR3 DNA sequence: TGTGCCAGCAGCTTACCTAGCGGGAGAAGTTACGAGCAGTACTTC.

This clone occurred a few times. V and J are TRBV6-5 and TRBJ2-7; the D gene is possibly TRBD2 (5 bases). Between the trimmed V and J ends, which lost 6 bases and 0 bases, there was a span of 15 bases. Germline loops: CDR1 MNHEY, CDR2 SVGAGI. The length of the CDR3 is 15 residues. The chain's CDR3 is CASRSQPGFSYEQYF. CDR3 coding DNA: TGTGCCAGCAGATCTCAGCCGGGATTCTCCTACGAGCAGTACTTC.

The V and J genes are TRBV7-2 and TRBJ2-2; D ambiguous. CDR1 and CDR2 (germline): SGHTA, FQGNSA. Trimming stripped 5 bases from V and 0 bases from J, with 7 bases between. The CDR3 contains 14 residues. CDR3 sequence reads: CASSTTTNTGELFF. CDR3 bases: TGTGCCAGCAGCACTACAACGAACACCGGGGAGCTGTTTTTT. The full variable domain, its missing parts supplied by reference TRBV7-2 and TRBJ2-2, is GAGVSQSPSNKVTEKGKDVELRCDPISGHTALYWYRQSLGQGLEFLIYFQGNSAPDKSGLPSDRFSAERTGGSVSTLTIQRTQQEDSAVYLCASSTTTNTGELFFGEGSRLTVL.

The table lists this clone with a few counts. J is TRBJ1-5 and V is TRBV4-2, with D unresolved. Trimming left V 3 bases short and J 4 bases short, with 13 bases between. This CDR3 is built from 15 residues. Looked up from germline, CDR1 is LGHNA and CDR2 is YNFKEQ. CDR3 sequence (DNA): TGTGCCAGCAGCCACCCAGGACTAGTGAATCAGCCCCAGCATTTT. Protein sequence: CASSHPGLVNQPQHF.

The rearrangement uses TRBV6-5 and TRBJ2-3; a possible D gene is TRBD1 (6 bases). The CDR3 extends over 16 amino acids. Germline CDR1 and CDR2: MNHEY and SVGAGI. V was pared by 3 bases and J by 2 bases, with 15 bases between. The CDR3 sequence: CASSYSGTMNTDTQYF. The CDR3 region has the DNA TGTGCCAGCAGTTATTCCGGGACAATGAACACAGATACGCAGTATTTT.

The chain is built from TRBV11-2 and TRBJ2-1; D remains ambiguous. Per germline, CDR1 SGHAT and CDR2 FQNNGV. The CDR3 runs 11 residues. The V gene lost 5 bases and the J gene lost 5 bases, with 4 bases spanning the gap. CDR3: CASSVHNEQFF. The CDR3 nucleotides are TGTGCCAGCAGCGTGCACAATGAGCAGTTCTTC. Variable domain in full (rest from reference TRBV11-2 and TRBJ2-1): EAGVAQSPRYKIIEKRQSVAFWCNPISGHATLYWYQQILGQGPKLLIQFQNNGVVDDSQLPKDRFSAERLKGVDSTLKIQPAKLEDSAVYLCASSVHNEQFFGPGTRLTVL.

The chain employs TRBV11-3 and TRBJ1-1, with TRBD1 as a possible D gene (6 bases). This CDR3 contains 15 residues. Germline V lookup: CDR1 SGHNT, CDR2 YENEEA. The V and J ends lost 1 base and 5 bases respectively, with 14 bases between them. The CDR3 reads CASSLGSGAPTEAFF. The CDR3, as DNA: TGTGCCAGCAGCTTAGGATCGGGGGCGCCTACTGAAGCTTTCTTT.

This clone appeared a few times. The genes are TRBV25-1 and TRBJ1-1; possibly TRBD1 for D (6 bases). Germline lookup yields CDR1 MGHDK and CDR2 SYGVNS. This CDR3 has 15 amino acids. V lost 4 bases, J lost 4 bases, and 16 bases lay in between. The CDR3 region has the DNA TGTGCCAGCAGTGCAGACCCCGGGGGCTTCACTGAAGCTTTCTTT. Protein sequence: CASSADPGGFTEAFF.